The 20 T cell receptor beta chains below were found in one sample sequenced in a study of OX40 agonist ivuxolimab in advanced cancers. Sequencing used immunoSEQ multiplex PCR; TCRdb keeps in-frame clones, though not all of them. The table lists tens of thousands of clones, about 90% of them singletons, with roughly 1.1% in the top ten. The sequencing used CD4+ or CD8+ T cells sorted from blood, collected in a trial of the OX40 agonist ivuxolimab. The source is an adult with an advanced solid tumor such as melanoma, head and neck, liver or kidney cancer.

The chain carries TRBV7-9 and TRBJ2-3; perhaps TRBD2 as D (6 bases). Germline V gives CDR1 SEHNR, CDR2 FQNEAQ (reference sequence). The CDR3 length is 14 residues. V was shortened by 4 bases and J by 4 bases, with 12 bases between the two germline ends. The CDR3 loop is CASSSVGGPDTQYF. The CDR3 nucleotides are TGTGCCAGCAGCTCAGTGGGGGGTCCAGATACGCAGTATTTT.

The J gene is TRBJ2-7, the V gene TRBV9; 10 bases align to TRBD1. V was pared by 3 bases and J by 6 bases, with 12 bases of the junction left unmatched. This CDR3 region has 16 residues. Germline CDR1 is SGDLS and CDR2 is YYNGEE. The CDR3 bases are TGTGCCAGCAGCGAGAGCCCTGGGACAGGGGTCATCGAGCAGTACTTC. Its translation is CASSESPGTGVIEQYF.

CDR3 loop: CASKGGPSYEKLFF. CDR3 coding DNA: TGTGCCAGCAAAGGGGGGCCATCTTATGAAAAACTGTTTTTT. The chain joins TRBV19 to TRBJ1-4; a possible D gene is TRBD1 (6 bases). Trimming stripped 9 bases from V and 6 bases from J, with 17 bases between. CDR1 and CDR2 (germline): LNHDA, SQIVND (reference sequence). CDR3 size: 14 residues.

This chain uses TRBV4-2 with TRBJ2-3, with TRBD2 matching over 9 bases. Trimming at V came to 3 bases and at J to 3 bases, leaving 7 bases not matched to a gene. Per the germline V gene, CDR1 is LGHNA and CDR2 is YNFKEQ. The CDR3 extends over 16 amino acids. The CDR3 protein is CASSQVSGSRTDTQYF. CDR3 nucleotide sequence: TGTGCCAGCAGCCAGGTTAGCGGGAGTAGAACAGATACGCAGTATTTT.

V usage is TRBV6-1 and J usage is TRBJ2-7; D may be TRBD1 (6 bases). This CDR3 contains 11 residues. The V end lost 9 bases, the J end lost 5 bases, and 11 bases lay between the germline ends. In germline, CDR1 is MNHNS, CDR2 SASEGT. In DNA, the CDR3 is TGTGCCAGTGGACAGAGGGACGAGCAGTACTTC. Protein sequence: CASGQRDEQYF.

This chain's CDR3 is CASSPSSGLDTQYF. CDR3 bases: TGTGCCAGCTCACCATCGTCAGGGTTAGATACGCAGTATTTT. The chain links TRBV18 to TRBJ2-3; D might be TRBD1 (5 bases). Germline loops: CDR1 KGHSH, CDR2 LQKENI. V lost 2 bases, J lost 5 bases, and 11 bases lay in between. The CDR3 has 14 residues.

The chain links TRBV21-1 to TRBJ1-2; TRBD1 is the table's D call and was not checked against the DNA. TRBV21-1 is flagged as a pseudogene. The CDR3 consists of 14 residues. This CDR3 reads CASSSRDRVGGYTF. In nucleotides, the CDR3 is TGTGCCAGCAGCTCCCGGGACAGGGTCGGCGGCTACACCTTC.

This chain uses TRBV2 with TRBJ1-5; D gene ambiguous. The CDR3 loop spans 15 amino acids. The germline gives CDR1 SNHLY, CDR2 FYNNEI. V was shortened by 6 bases and J by 3 bases, with 15 bases between the two germline ends. The CDR3 sequence is CASSFSPSSNQPQHF. In nucleotides, the CDR3 is TGTGCCAGCAGCTTCAGTCCCAGCTCCAATCAGCCCCAGCATTTT.

The rearrangement joins TRBV18 to TRBJ1-4, with D possibly being TRBD1 (6 bases). In germline, CDR1 is KGHSH, CDR2 LQKENI. The CDR3 contains 16 residues. V lost 3 bases, J lost 7 bases, and 18 bases lay in between. DNA of the CDR3: TGTGCCAGCTCACCCCGGAGAGGGGGGGCCAGTGAAAAACTGTTTTTT. It specifies CASSPRRGGASEKLFF.

The rearrangement links TRBV6-6 to TRBJ1-1; D is ambiguous. This CDR3 is 14 amino acids long. V was cut by 0 bases and J by 1 base, with 6 bases left in between. Germline lookup yields CDR1 MNHNY and CDR2 SVGAGI (reference sequence). The CDR3 sequence is CASSYSRKNTEAFF. The CDR3 DNA sequence: TGTGCCAGCAGTTACTCAAGAAAGAACACTGAAGCTTTCTTT.

V usage is TRBV7-2 and J usage is TRBJ2-1; the match to TRBD1 covers 7 bases. V shed 2 bases and J 5 bases; nucleotides not matched to a gene: 6. The germline CDR1 and CDR2 sequences are SGHTA and FQGNSA. This CDR3 comprises 15 residues. DNA of the CDR3: TGTGCCAGCAGCTTATTACAGGGGTTGAACAATGAGCAGTTCTTC. It specifies CASSLLQGLNNEQFF. Combining the CDR3 with reference TRBV7-2 and TRBJ2-1 gives the whole variable domain GAGVSQSPSNKVTEKGKDVELRCDPISGHTALYWYRQSLGQGLEFLIYFQGNSAPDKSGLPSDRFSAERTGGSVSTLTIQRTQQEDSAVYLCASSLLQGLNNEQFFGPGTRLTVL.

The chain links TRBV6-5 to TRBJ2-7; 7 bases fit TRBD1. CDR1 is MNHEY, CDR2 SVGAGI, per germline. Trimming at V came to 7 bases and at J to 3 bases, leaving 12 bases not matched to a gene. The CDR3 spans 15 residues. CDR3 sequence (DNA): TGTGCCAGCACCCCTTGGGACAGTCCCGTCTACGAGCAGTACTTC. The encoded protein is CASTPWDSPVYEQYF.

This chain connects TRBV7-2 to TRBJ2-2; D is uncertain. Trimming removed 5 bases at V and 8 bases at J, with 6 bases between. The CDR3 runs 11 residues. Germline CDR1 reads SGHTA; CDR2 reads FQGNSA. The CDR3 spells CASSRWGELFF. The CDR3 bases are TGTGCCAGCAGCCGGTGGGGGGAGCTGTTTTTT.

This rearrangement joins TRBV11-3 to TRBJ2-1; perhaps TRBD2 as D (6 bases). The CDR3 length is 15 residues. V lost 0 bases, J lost 9 bases, and 15 bases lay in between. Germline V gene data show CDR1 as SGHNT and CDR2 as YENEEA. DNA of the CDR3: TGTGCCAGCAGCTTAGATGGGTCCTACGGGGGTGAGCAGTTCTTC. Protein: CASSLDGSYGGEQFF.

The V and J genes are TRBV4-2 and TRBJ2-3; D is undetermined. V lost 1 base and J lost 2, with 13 bases in between. This CDR3 contains 16 residues. From germline, CDR1 is LGHNA and CDR2 YNFKEQ. In DNA form, the CDR3 reads TGTGCCAGCAGCCAAGGTGAGGCCCGGGCCACAGATACGCAGTATTTT. Its translation is CASSQGEARATDTQYF.

J is TRBJ1-2 and V is TRBV4-1; TRBD1 matches 10 bases. CDR3 length: 14 residues. V dropped 3 bases and J dropped 6; count of bases not matched to a gene: 4. Germline loops: CDR1 MGHRA, CDR2 YSYEKL. The CDR3 protein is CASSHFGQGDGYTF. The CDR3 DNA reads TGCGCCAGCAGCCATTTCGGACAGGGGGATGGCTACACCTTC.

This chain connects TRBV5-1 to TRBJ2-3, with D perhaps matching TRBD1 (6 bases). The CDR3 sequence is 14 residues long. CDR1 SGHRS and CDR2 YFSETQ come from the germline V gene. Trimming took off 3 bases at V and 4 bases at J, with 12 bases between the two ends. As DNA, the CDR3 is TGCGCCAGCAGCTCATACAAGGGGGCAGATACGCAGTATTTT. The encoded protein is CASSSYKGADTQYF.

This chain joins TRBV2 and TRBJ2-7; D might be TRBD1 (5 bases). V was trimmed by 8 bases and J by 7 bases, leaving 21 bases between them. Germline CDR1 reads SNHLY; CDR2 reads FYNNEI. CDR3 length equals 14 residues. DNA for the CDR3: TGTGCCAGCCCTCGGCAGGGTCCTTCTACGGAGCAGTACTTC. Translating gives CASPRQGPSTEQYF.

The CDR3 bases are TGTGCCAGTAGTAGTGGAGCCGGGACTAGCAGCCGTATCGGGTCCTACGAGCAGTACTTC. This codes for CASSSGAGTSSRIGSYEQYF. J is TRBJ2-7 and V is TRBV19, with 9 positions matching TRBD2. With 4 bases clipped from V and 1 base from J, the junction kept 20 bases outside the gene matches. The CDR3 sequence is 20 residues long. From germline, CDR1 is LNHDA and CDR2 SQIVND (reference sequence).

The CDR3 spells CASSLGQGETQYF. CDR3 DNA: TGTGCCAGCAGCCTTGGACAGGGTGAGACCCAGTACTTC. The genes are TRBV5-8 and TRBJ2-5; 8 bases align to TRBD1. This CDR3 region has 13 residues. With V trimmed by 4 bases and J by 5 bases, 4 bases remained unmatched. Per the germline V gene, CDR1 is SGHTS and CDR2 is YDEGEE.